Given below is one T cell receptor (beta chain) in context. This table comes from immunoSEQ multiplex PCR, and its TCRdb copy is limited to in-frame clones, with some not included. The data show approximately 190,000 clones, 94% seen once. The data were obtained in a study of T cell responses to AZD1222 COVID-19 vaccine. Study in general: Second-dose intervals of approximately 4 or approximately 12 weeks were pooled.

Sequenced material: peripheral blood, taken on day 0 of AZD1222 vaccination. The clonotype comes from an adult in good health.

In nucleotides, the CDR3 is TGTGCCAGCAGTGAACTGAGGACCCAAACTCTGCATTCACCCCTCCACTTT. Residues: CASSELRTQTLHSPLHF. The chain couples TRBV6-1 to TRBJ1-6; no clear D. Deletions cut 2 bases from V and 8 bases from J, with 19 bases between. Germline lookup yields CDR1 MNHNS and CDR2 SASEGT. This CDR3 region has 17 residues.